Below, 15 T cell receptor beta chains from the same sample are listed, as sequenced in a study of blood T cell repertoires in COVID-19. Assay used: immunoSEQ multiplex PCR; TCRdb lists only in-frame clones, some missing. The repertoire holds over 250,000 clones, around 87% seen once, with about 5.4% in the top ten. The specimen sequenced was PBMCs or T cells enriched from blood (not recorded which). These receptor sequences come from a woman aged 30 to 39 who had recovered from COVID-19.

The rearrangement links TRBV2 to TRBJ1-2; perhaps TRBD1 as D (6 bases). V was clipped by 4 bases and J by 8 bases, with 14 bases between them. The germline V gene has CDR1 SNHLY and CDR2 FYNNEI. The CDR3 spans 13 residues. The CDR3 nucleotides read TGTGCCAGCAGTGTAAAGGGGGTAGACGGCTACACCTTC. This codes for CASSVKGVDGYTF.

The chain recombines TRBV6-5 with TRBJ2-1; 8 nucleotides agree with TRBD1. V lost 6 bases and J lost 2; bases outside the gene matches: 6. CDR3 length: 15 amino acids. The V gene's germline CDR1 is MNHEY and CDR2 SVGAGI. For the CDR3, the DNA is TGTGCCAGCAGCTTAGGACAGGGCCCCTACAATGAGCAGTTCTTC. Translating gives CASSLGQGPYNEQFF.

This rearrangement joins TRBV5-6 to TRBJ1-2, with D possibly TRBD1 on 6 matching bases. V lost 2 bases and J lost 4, with 18 bases in between. CDR3 length equals 16 residues. Looked up from germline, CDR1 is SGHDT and CDR2 is YYEEEE. The CDR3 nucleotides are TGTGCCAGCAGCTTTATTGCGGCAGGGGCTTCCTATGGCTACACCTTC. It yields the protein CASSFIAAGASYGYTF.

The V call is TRBV19, the J call TRBJ2-2, with D perhaps matching TRBD1 (6 bases). The CDR3 spans 15 residues. With 6 bases removed from V and 1 base from J, the gap between germline ends came to 12 bases. CDR1 LNHDA and CDR2 SQIVND come from the germline V gene (reference sequence). CDR3 nucleotide sequence: TGTGCCAGTAGCCCACAGGGACAGAACACCGGGGAGCTGTTTTTT. It yields the protein CASSPQGQNTGELFF.

The chain combines TRBV7-9 with TRBJ2-7, with 8 nucleotides matching TRBD1. Trimming took 5 bases from V and 5 from J; bases not matched to a gene: 8. The germline V gene encodes CDR1 SEHNR and CDR2 FQNEAQ (reference sequence). The CDR3 sequence is 14 residues long. CDR3: CASSGRQGPHEQYF. The CDR3 DNA reads as TGTGCCAGCAGCGGCCGACAGGGGCCCCACGAGCAGTACTTC.

This rearrangement joins TRBV5-1 to TRBJ2-1; weak D call: TRBD1 (6 bases). V was cut by 0 bases and J by 4 bases, with 23 bases left in between. Germline assignment: CDR1 SGHRS and CDR2 YFSETQ. The CDR3 has 19 amino acids. The CDR3 DNA follows: TGCGCCAGCAGCTTGGCCCGCCTAGGACAGATAATACCTTACAATGAGCAGTTCTTC. Protein product: CASSLARLGQIIPYNEQFF.

The chain is built from TRBV27 and TRBJ1-1; 7 bases map to TRBD1. The germline V gene encodes CDR1 MNHEY and CDR2 SMNVEV (reference sequence). There are 14 residues in the CDR3. Trimming took 2 bases from V and 4 from J; bases not matched to a gene: 4. The CDR3 is CASSLRQGVTEAFF. The CDR3 bases are TGTGCCAGCAGTTTACGACAGGGCGTCACTGAAGCTTTCTTT.

The V call is TRBV7-3, the J call TRBJ2-1; 8 bases agree with TRBD2. The CDR3 sequence is 16 residues long. V lost 2 bases and J lost 5; bases outside the gene matches: 8. Germline CDR1 SGHTA, CDR2 FQGTGA. The CDR3 nucleotides read TGTGCCAGCAGCTTATCTCTATCGGGGGGGCACAATGAGCAGTTCTTC. Translating gives CASSLSLSGGHNEQFF.

The CDR3 bases are TGTGCCAGCAGCAGCCTCTATAATTCACCCCTCCACTTT. Amino acid sequence: CASSSLYNSPLHF. The chain uses TRBV7-2 and TRBJ1-6; no clear D. CDR1 and CDR2 from the germline V gene are SGHTA and FQGNSA. The CDR3 contains 13 residues. The V gene lost 5 bases and the J gene lost 3 bases, with 5 bases spanning the gap.

V usage is TRBV5-1 and J usage is TRBJ1-2, with 11 bases that match TRBD1. V dropped 3 bases and J dropped 5; count of bases not matched to a gene: 6. CDR1 and CDR2 from the germline V gene are SGHRS and YFSETQ. CDR3 length: 15 amino acids. In DNA form, the CDR3 reads TGCGCCAGCAGCTACTGGACAGGGGGCGATTATGGCTACACCTTC. This translates into CASSYWTGGDYGYTF. Together with reference TRBV5-1 and TRBJ1-2, the CDR3 gives the full variable domain: KAGVTQTPRYLIKTRGQQVTLSCSPISGHRSVSWYQQTPGQGLQFLFEYFSETQRNKGNFPGRFSGRQFSNSRSEMNVSTLELGDSALYLCASSYWTGGDYGYTFGSGTRLTVV.

This clone has just a few counts. The rearrangement uses TRBV5-1 and TRBJ2-7; 8 bases align to TRBD1. CDR1 and CDR2 from the germline V gene are SGHRS and YFSETQ. The CDR3 extends over 14 amino acids. J lost 6 bases, V lost 4 bases, and 9 bases had no gene match. The CDR3 coding sequence is TGCGCCAGCAGCGCCGGGACAGGTGTCCGCGAGCAGTACTTC. This gives the protein CASSAGTGVREQYF.

The chain recombines TRBV30 with TRBJ1-1; D remains ambiguous. V was pared by 2 bases and J by 4 bases, with 11 bases between. Germline V gives CDR1 GTSNPN, CDR2 SVGIG (reference sequence). The CDR3 length is 13 residues. The CDR3 protein is CAWSNREITEAFF. The CDR3 region has the DNA TGTGCCTGGAGTAACAGAGAGATCACTGAAGCTTTCTTT.

The genes are TRBV3-1 (or the pseudogene TRBV3-2) and TRBJ2-1; 10 bases fit TRBD1. The V and J ends lost 1 base and 3 bases, in that order; junction bases with no gene match: 15. CDR3 size: 20 residues. Per the germline V gene, CDR1 is LGHDT and CDR2 is YNNKEL (reference sequence). CDR3 amino acids: CASSQAGQGTQILFYNEQFF. In nucleotides, the CDR3 is TGTGCCAGCAGCCAAGCGGGACAGGGGACGCAAATTCTATTCTACAATGAGCAGTTCTTC.

The CDR3, as DNA: TGTGCTAGTGGGACTGGACAGGTGGTGACAGATACGCAGTATTTT. Its translation: CASGTGQVVTDTQYF. The chain joins TRBV12-5 to TRBJ2-3, with 7 bases that match TRBD1. The germline V gene encodes CDR1 LGHNT and CDR2 FRNRAP. V was pared by 6 bases and J by 3 bases, with 9 bases of the junction left unmatched. This CDR3 region has 15 residues.

This clone was observed once. The chain uses TRBV5-1 and TRBJ1-1; D is unresolved. The CDR3 contains 15 residues. V dropped 0 bases and J dropped 0 bases, with 9 bases sitting between them. In germline, CDR1 is SGHRS, CDR2 YFSETQ. CDR3 nucleotide sequence: TGCGCCAGCAGCTTGGAAAGCTCGGTGAACACTGAAGCTTTCTTT. It encodes CASSLESSVNTEAFF.